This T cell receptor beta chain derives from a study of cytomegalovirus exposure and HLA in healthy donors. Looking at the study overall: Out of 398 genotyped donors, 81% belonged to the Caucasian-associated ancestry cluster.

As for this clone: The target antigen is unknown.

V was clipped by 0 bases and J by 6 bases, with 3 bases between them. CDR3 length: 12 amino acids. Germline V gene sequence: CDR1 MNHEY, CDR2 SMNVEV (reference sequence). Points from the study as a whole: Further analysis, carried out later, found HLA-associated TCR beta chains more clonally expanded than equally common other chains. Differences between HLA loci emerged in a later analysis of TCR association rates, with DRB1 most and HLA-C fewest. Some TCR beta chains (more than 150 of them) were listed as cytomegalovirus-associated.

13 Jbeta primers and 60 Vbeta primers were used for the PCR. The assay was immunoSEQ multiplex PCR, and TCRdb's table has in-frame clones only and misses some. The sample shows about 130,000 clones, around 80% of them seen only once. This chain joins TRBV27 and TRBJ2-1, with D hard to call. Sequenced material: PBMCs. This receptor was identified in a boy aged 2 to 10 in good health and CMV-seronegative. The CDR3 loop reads CASSLSANEQFF. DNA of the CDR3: TGTGCCAGCAGTTTATCGGCCAATGAGCAGTTCTTC.